A selection of T cell receptor beta chains follows, all from one sample in a study of blood T cell repertoires in COVID-19. Sequenced by immunoSEQ multiplex PCR; TCRdb stores in-frame clones only, minus some. The data show approximately 65,000 clones, 88% seen once. The specimen sequenced was peripheral blood. Every receptor here comes from a human donor in a cohort sampled during active COVID-19. The CDR3 runs from the conserved cysteine through the conserved F or W. A D gene is named only where the DNA matches it firmly. Some rows mark clone size as missing; the rest say once, few, many or name a class of expanded clone.

many,TRBV5-4,TRBJ2-7,NA,CASSNPPAGIYEQYF,TGTGCCAGCAGCAACCCCCCGGCAGGGATCTACGAGCAGTACTTC
NA,TRBV7-6,TRBJ2-3,NA,CASSRTATSTDTQYF,TGTGCCAGCAGCAGGACAGCTACTAGCACAGATACGCAGTATTTT
NA,TRBV18,TRBJ1-5,TRBD1,CASSPPLTGGYNQPQHF,TGTGCCAGCTCGCCGCCGCTCACAGGGGGGTACAATCAGCCCCAGCATTTT
NA,TRBV4-3,TRBJ2-7,TRBD1,CASSPGTGSYEQYF,TGCGCCAGCAGCCCTGGGACAGGTAGCTACGAGCAGTACTTC
NA,TRBV5-1,TRBJ2-7,TRBD1,CASSPTGVEQYF,TGCGCCAGCAGCCCTACAGGGGTCGAGCAGTACTTC
NA,TRBV6-6,TRBJ2-7,TRBD1,CASSHRGRGEQYF,TGTGCCAGCAGTCACAGGGGGCGAGGGGAGCAGTACTTC
NA,TRBV19,TRBJ2-7,TRBD1,CASSISTGGYEQYF,TGTGCCAGTAGTATATCGACAGGGGGGTACGAGCAGTACTTC
NA,TRBV6-1,TRBJ1-1,TRBD1,CASSERTGIPTEAFF,TGTGCCAGCAGTGAACGGACAGGGATCCCCACTGAAGCTTTCTTT
NA,TRBV18,TRBJ2-7,NA,CASSLSSYEQYF,TGTGCCAGCTCCCTTAGCTCCTACGAGCAGTACTTC
NA,TRBV7-2,TRBJ2-2,NA,CASSSAGGNNAGELFF,TGTGCCAGCAGCTCCGCAGGGGGGAATAATGCCGGGGAGCTGTTTTTT
NA,TRBV6-6,TRBJ2-5,NA,CASKKQGQETQYF,TGTGCCAGCAAAAAACAGGGACAAGAGACCCAGTACTTC
NA,TRBV2,TRBJ2-2,NA,CASSNTNTGELFF,TGTGCCAGCAGTAATACGAACACCGGGGAGCTGTTTTTT
NA,TRBV24-1,TRBJ2-1,TRBD2,CATSDASGVNNEQFF,TGTGCCACCAGTGACGCTAGCGGGGTCAACAATGAGCAGTTCTTC
NA,TRBV5-6,TRBJ2-1,NA,CASSLAGAGSRSYNEQFF,TGTGCCAGCAGCTTGGCCGGGGCGGGATCACGCTCCTACAATGAGCAGTTCTTC
NA,TRBV9,TRBJ2-2,NA,CASSPNQRTQTGELFF,TGTGCCAGCAGCCCAAACCAAAGGACACAAACCGGGGAGCTGTTTTTT
NA,TRBV6-5,TRBJ2-3,NA,CASSRRERDTQYF,TGTGCCAGCAGTCGCAGAGAGCGGGATACGCAGTATTTT
NA,TRBV20-1,TRBJ1-1,NA,CSAGQLSAFF,TGCAGTGCCGGACAACTGTCAGCTTTCTTT
NA,TRBV3-1/TRBV3-2,TRBJ1-3,NA,CASSLREGAGNTIYF,TGTGCCAGCAGCCTACGAGAGGGCGCGGGAAACACCATATATTTT
NA,TRBV14,TRBJ2-7,TRBD2,CASSPSGTRTSNEQYF,TGTGCCAGCAGCCCATCCGGGACTAGGACCTCTAACGAGCAGTACTTC
once,TRBV27,TRBJ2-7,TRBD2,CASSLRAGGTYEQYF,TGTGCCAGCAGTTTACGGGCGGGGGGAACCTACGAGCAGTACTTC
NA,TRBV7-3,TRBJ2-7,NA,CASSLGPSAPYEQYF,TGTGCCAGCAGCTTAGGGCCGTCGGCACCCTACGAGCAGTACTTC
medium-sized,TRBV13,TRBJ2-5,NA,CASSSLQGQETQYF,TGTGCCAGCAGCTCGCTACAGGGACAAGAGACCCAGTACTTC
NA,TRBV7-2,TRBJ2-7,TRBD1,CASSFTGTGTYEQYF,TGTGCCAGCAGCTTTACCGGGACAGGGACCTACGAGCAGTACTTC
NA,TRBV6-1,TRBJ1-4,TRBD1,CASSEGQGNEKLFF,TGTGCCAGCAGTGAAGGACAGGGTAACGAAAAACTGTTTTTT
NA,TRBV19,TRBJ2-1,TRBD1,CASSTPPGTGINNEQFF,TGTGCCAGTAGTACCCCCCCTGGGACAGGGATAAACAATGAGCAGTTCTTC
NA,TRBV29-1,TRBJ2-5,NA,CSVRVSGETQYF,TGCAGCGTGAGGGTGTCGGGAGAGACCCAGTACTTC
NA,TRBV7-9,TRBJ1-4,TRBD1,CASSLEGTGYEKLFF,TGTGCCAGCAGCTTAGAGGGGACAGGGTATGAAAAACTGTTTTTT
NA,TRBV5-4,TRBJ2-7,TRBD2,CASSSSGRLDEQYF,TGTGCCAGCAGTTCTAGCGGGAGGCTGGATGAGCAGTACTTC
NA,TRBV6-2/TRBV6-3,TRBJ1-6,NA,CASSATTYNSPLHF,TGTGCCAGCAGTGCTACCACCTATAATTCACCCCTCCACTTT
NA,TRBV19,TRBJ2-1,TRBD1,CASKGRQGKDEQFF,TGTGCCAGTAAAGGGAGACAGGGTAAAGATGAGCAGTTCTTC
NA,TRBV15,TRBJ2-7,NA,CATSREGRTYEQYF,TGTGCCACCAGCAGAGAGGGGCGGACCTACGAGCAGTACTTC